This T cell receptor (beta chain) was retrieved from a study of blood T cell repertoires in COVID-19. About the research overall: Sites in the United States, Italy and Spain provided acute and convalescent COVID-19 samples. From T cells, B-cell-depleted T cells, or PBMCs came the material, which was cDNA or gDNA.

Original methodology: Estimated nucleated cell counts came from reference gene primer amplification. Generated by immunoSEQ multiplex PCR, the TCRdb table keeps only in-frame clones and is missing some. D and trimming come from the DNA, and the V and J calls and clone size come from that table. Here the sample spans under 200,000 clones, around 80% being singletons. V dropped 2 bases and J dropped 4; count of bases not matched to a gene: 5. Germline lookup yields CDR1 LNHDA and CDR2 SQIVND (reference sequence). This CDR3 has 15 amino acids. In assigning cohorts, the study relied on participant-reported clinical history.

This rearrangement joins TRBV19 to TRBJ2-3; 8 nucleotides agree with TRBD2. The specimen was PBMCs or T cells enriched from blood (not recorded which). This clonotype was sampled from a woman between 55 and 75 years old who had recovered from COVID-19. The CDR3 spells CASSIRAGEADTQYF. CDR3 DNA: TGTGCCAGTAGTATAAGAGCGGGGGAGGCAGATACGCAGTATTTT.